Below, 10 T cell receptor beta chains from the same sample are listed, as sequenced in a study of T cell repertoires in cytomegalovirus infection. A single record per CDR3 protein comes from TCRdb applying MiXCR to the reads. The sample has some 500,000 distinct CDR3 sequences; about 33% are singletons. Antigens for these TCRs are unknown. The sample consisted of cultured PBMCs, taken from culture after CMV antigen stimulation. The receptors come from a human donor in good health (CMV status not recorded). Some clones in this sample may be carry-over from other donors' samples.

The chain recombines TRBV2 with TRBJ1-1; no reliable D call. V was trimmed by 4 bases and J by 4 bases, leaving 16 bases between them. The CDR3 runs to 15 residues. The germline V gene encodes CDR1 SNHLY and CDR2 FYNNEI. CDR3 in amino acids: CASSVDPWVGTEAFF. In DNA form, the CDR3 reads TGTGCCAGCAGTGTGGATCCTTGGGTGGGCACTGAAGCTTTCTTT.

This chain joins TRBV11-3 and TRBJ2-1; 11 bases fit TRBD2. The CDR3 runs to 16 residues. V dropped 3 bases and J dropped 5; count of bases not matched to a gene: 6. The germline gives CDR1 SGHNT, CDR2 YENEEA. CDR3 sequence reads: CASSFAPGLADNEQFF. The DNA of the CDR3 is TGTGCCAGCAGCTTCGCTCCGGGACTAGCGGACAATGAGCAGTTCTTC. The whole variable domain, filled in from reference TRBV11-3 and TRBJ2-1, reads EAGVVQSPRYKIIEKKQPVAFWCNPISGHNTLYWYLQNLGQGPELLIRYENEEAVDDSQLPKDRFSAERLKGVDSTLKIQPAELGDSAVYLCASSFAPGLADNEQFFGPGTRLTVL.

J is TRBJ2-5 and V is TRBV7-2; 7 bases are shared with TRBD1. The V gene end was trimmed by 5 bases and the J gene end by 3 bases; junction bases not matched to a gene: 12. Germline values: CDR1 SGHTA, CDR2 FQGNSA. The CDR3 extends over 16 amino acids. The DNA of the CDR3 is TGTGCCAGCAGCACCCAGACAGGGATGGGGGAAGAGACCCAGTACTTC. This translates into CASSTQTGMGEETQYF. Full variable domain (remainder filled in from reference TRBV7-2 and TRBJ2-5): GAGVSQSPSNKVTEKGKDVELRCDPISGHTALYWYRQSLGQGLEFLIYFQGNSAPDKSGLPSDRFSAERTGGSVSTLTIQRTQQEDSAVYLCASSTQTGMGEETQYFGPGTRLLVL.

The chain joins TRBV7-2 to TRBJ2-1; TRBD2 matches 13 bases. J lost 0 bases, V lost 7 bases, and 3 bases had no gene match. The length of the CDR3 is 16 residues. From germline, CDR1 is SGHTA and CDR2 FQGNSA. The CDR3 region is CASILAGGSSYNEQFF. The CDR3 DNA follows: TGTGCCAGCATACTAGCGGGAGGGAGCTCCTACAATGAGCAGTTCTTC.

This clonotype was counted a few times. The chain joins TRBV7-2 to TRBJ2-2; D not resolved. Deletions cut 7 bases from V and 5 bases from J, with 14 bases between. The CDR3 runs 14 residues. CDR1 is SGHTA and CDR2 is FQGNSA in the germline V gene. In DNA, the CDR3 is TGTGCCAGCAAACTTAGTTCCGCAACCGGGGAGCTGTTTTTT. Its protein product is CASKLSSATGELFF.

The chain couples TRBV6-5 to TRBJ2-7; D remains ambiguous. Trimming stripped 3 bases from V and 2 bases from J, with 26 bases between. Per germline, CDR1 MNHEY and CDR2 SVGAGI. The CDR3 is made up of 19 amino acids. Here the CDR3 reads CASSYFTGVAGGSPYEQYF. The CDR3 DNA follows: TGTGCCAGCAGTTATTTTACCGGCGTCGCCGGCGGATCCCCCTACGAGCAGTACTTC.

This clonotype was picked up a small number of times. CDR3: CSAGQVTYGYTF. The DNA of the CDR3 is TGCAGTGCGGGACAAGTAACATATGGCTACACCTTC. The chain has TRBV20-1 and TRBJ1-2, with D possibly TRBD1 on 6 matching bases. Per the germline V gene, CDR1 is DFQATT and CDR2 is SNEGSKA (reference sequence). Trimming removed 6 bases at V and 5 bases at J, with 13 bases between. This CDR3 is 12 amino acids long.

The rearrangement uses TRBV25-1 and TRBJ2-1, with 14 bases aligning to TRBD2. The length of the CDR3 is 15 residues. Losses at the gene ends were 6 bases for V and 9 bases for J; bases not matched to a gene: 7. Germline-derived CDR1 and CDR2 are MGHDK and SYGVNS. The CDR3 region has the DNA TGTGCCAGCAGGGGGACTAGCGGGAGTTATGGTGAGCAGTTCTTC. Translation gives CASRGTSGSYGEQFF.

This clonotype was picked up many times. J is TRBJ2-3 and V is TRBV12-3 or TRBV12-4; 7 bases agree with TRBD2. This CDR3 contains 18 residues. V was pared by 3 bases and J by 6 bases, with 18 bases of the junction left unmatched. CDR3 loop: CASSFGSWLRESADTQYF. In DNA, the CDR3 is TGTGCCAGCAGTTTCGGGTCTTGGTTGCGGGAGTCGGCTGATACGCAGTATTTT.

With regard to this clonotype: One end of the junction fails to match germline, which may point to a read error. The chain is built from TRBV29-1 and TRBJ2-1, with D possibly being TRBD1 (5 bases). CDR3 length: 11 residues. Germline loops: CDR1 SQVTM, CDR2 ANQGSEA. The CDR3, as DNA: TGCAGCGTTGAGGAGAGCAGGGCCTTGGTCTTC. It is translated as CSVEESRALVF.